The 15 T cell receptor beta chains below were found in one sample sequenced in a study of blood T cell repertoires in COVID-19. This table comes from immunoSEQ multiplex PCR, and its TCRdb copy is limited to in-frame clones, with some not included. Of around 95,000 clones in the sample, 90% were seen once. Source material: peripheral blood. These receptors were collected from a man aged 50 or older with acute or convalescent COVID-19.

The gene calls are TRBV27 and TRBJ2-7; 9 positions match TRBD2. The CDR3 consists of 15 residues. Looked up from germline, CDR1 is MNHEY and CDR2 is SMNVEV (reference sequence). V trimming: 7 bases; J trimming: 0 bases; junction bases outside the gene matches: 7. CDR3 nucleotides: TGTGCCAGCATGTATAGCGGGAGTCTCTCCTACGAGCAGTACTTC. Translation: CASMYSGSLSYEQYF.

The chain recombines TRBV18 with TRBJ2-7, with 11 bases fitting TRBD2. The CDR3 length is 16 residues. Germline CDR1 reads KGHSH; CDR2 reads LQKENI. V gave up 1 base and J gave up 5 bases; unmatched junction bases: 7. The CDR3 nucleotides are TGTGCCAGCTCACCACTAAGCCTAGCGGGAGGTGACGAGCAGTACTTC. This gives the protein CASSPLSLAGGDEQYF.

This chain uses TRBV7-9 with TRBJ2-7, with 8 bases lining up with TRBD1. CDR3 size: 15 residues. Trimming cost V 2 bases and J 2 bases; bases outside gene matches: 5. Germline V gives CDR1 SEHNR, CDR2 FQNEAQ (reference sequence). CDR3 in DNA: TGTGCCAGCAGCTTATCCGGACAGGGTCCCTACGAGCAGTACTTC. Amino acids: CASSLSGQGPYEQYF.

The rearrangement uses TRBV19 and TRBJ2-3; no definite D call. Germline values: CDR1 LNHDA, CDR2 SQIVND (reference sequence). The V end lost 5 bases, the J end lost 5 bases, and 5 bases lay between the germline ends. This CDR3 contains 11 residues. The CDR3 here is CASSGGDTQYF. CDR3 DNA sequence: TGTGCCAGTAGTGGCGGAGATACGCAGTATTTT. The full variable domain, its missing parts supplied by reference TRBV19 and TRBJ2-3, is DGGITQSPKYLFRKEGQNVTLSCEQNLNHDAMYWYRQDPGQGLRLIYYSQIVNDFQKGDIAEGYSVSREKKESFPLTVTSAQKNPTAFYLCASSGGDTQYFGPGTRLTVL.

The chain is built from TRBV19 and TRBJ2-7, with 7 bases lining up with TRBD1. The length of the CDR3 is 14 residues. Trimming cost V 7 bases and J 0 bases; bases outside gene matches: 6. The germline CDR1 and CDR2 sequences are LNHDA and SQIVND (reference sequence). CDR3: CASMMTGSSYEQYF. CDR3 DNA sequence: TGTGCCAGTATGATGACAGGGAGCTCCTACGAGCAGTACTTC.

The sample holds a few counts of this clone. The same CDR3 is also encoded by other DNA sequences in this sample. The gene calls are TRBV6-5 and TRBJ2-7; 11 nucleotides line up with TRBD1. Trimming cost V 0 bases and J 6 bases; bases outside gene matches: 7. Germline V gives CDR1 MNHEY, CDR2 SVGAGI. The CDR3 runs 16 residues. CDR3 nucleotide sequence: TGTGCCAGCAGTTACTCGAGGACAGGGGGCGTCGCCGAGCAGTACTTC. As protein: CASSYSRTGGVAEQYF.

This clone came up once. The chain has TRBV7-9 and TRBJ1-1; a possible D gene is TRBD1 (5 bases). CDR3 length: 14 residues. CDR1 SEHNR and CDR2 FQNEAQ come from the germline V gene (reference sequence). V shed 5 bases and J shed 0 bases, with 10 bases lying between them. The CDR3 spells CASSPKTVNTEAFF. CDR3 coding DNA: TGTGCCAGCAGCCCCAAGACAGTGAACACTGAAGCTTTCTTT.

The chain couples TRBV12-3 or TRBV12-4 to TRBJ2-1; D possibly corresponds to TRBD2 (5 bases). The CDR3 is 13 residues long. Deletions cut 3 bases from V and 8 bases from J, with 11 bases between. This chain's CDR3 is CASSFPGMYEQFF. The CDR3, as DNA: TGTGCCAGCAGTTTCCCCGGGATGTATGAGCAGTTCTTC.

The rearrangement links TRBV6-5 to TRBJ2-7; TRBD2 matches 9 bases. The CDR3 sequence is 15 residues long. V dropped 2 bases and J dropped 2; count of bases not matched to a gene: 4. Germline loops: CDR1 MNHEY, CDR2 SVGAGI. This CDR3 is CASSYVAGGPYEQYF. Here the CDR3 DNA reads TGTGCCAGCAGTTACGTGGCGGGAGGGCCCTACGAGCAGTACTTC.

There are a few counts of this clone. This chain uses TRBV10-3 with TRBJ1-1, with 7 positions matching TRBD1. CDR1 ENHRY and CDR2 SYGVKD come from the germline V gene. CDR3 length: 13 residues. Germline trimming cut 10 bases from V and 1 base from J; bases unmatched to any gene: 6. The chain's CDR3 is CASSGDRNTEAFF. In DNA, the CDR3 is TGTGCCAGTTCCGGGGACAGGAACACTGAAGCTTTCTTT.

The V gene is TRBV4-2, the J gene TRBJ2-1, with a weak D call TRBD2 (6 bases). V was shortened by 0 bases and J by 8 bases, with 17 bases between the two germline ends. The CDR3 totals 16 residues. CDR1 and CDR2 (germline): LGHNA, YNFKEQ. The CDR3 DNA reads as TGTGCCAGCAGCCAAGATCCGGGAGAATTGTTTGATGAGCAGTTCTTC. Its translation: CASSQDPGELFDEQFF.

DNA of the CDR3: TGTGCCAGTAGCGACTCAGGGTGGACTGAAGCTTTCTTT. This codes for CASSDSGWTEAFF. The V call is TRBV19, the J call TRBJ1-1; the D gene is possibly TRBD1 (5 bases). The CDR3 length is 13 residues. Trimming took 6 bases from V and 5 from J, leaving 13 bases between them. Germline CDR1 reads LNHDA; CDR2 reads SQIVND (reference sequence).

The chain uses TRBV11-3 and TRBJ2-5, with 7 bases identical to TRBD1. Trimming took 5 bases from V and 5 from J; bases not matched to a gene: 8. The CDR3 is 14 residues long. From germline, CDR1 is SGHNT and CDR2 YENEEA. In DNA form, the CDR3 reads TGTGCCAGCAGCCTCCGACAGGGTGGCGAGACCCAGTACTTC. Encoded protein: CASSLRQGGETQYF.

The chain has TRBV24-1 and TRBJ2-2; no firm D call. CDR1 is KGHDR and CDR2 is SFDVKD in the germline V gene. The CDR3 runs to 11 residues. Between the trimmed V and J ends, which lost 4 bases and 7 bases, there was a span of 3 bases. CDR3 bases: TGTGCCACCAGTGACTTCGGGGAGCTGTTTTTT. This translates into CATSDFGELFF.

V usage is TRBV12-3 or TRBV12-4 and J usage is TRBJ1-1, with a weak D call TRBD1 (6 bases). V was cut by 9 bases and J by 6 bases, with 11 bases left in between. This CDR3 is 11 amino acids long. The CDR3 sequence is CARGKGAEAFF. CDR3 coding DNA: TGTGCCAGAGGAAAGGGGGCTGAAGCTTTCTTT.